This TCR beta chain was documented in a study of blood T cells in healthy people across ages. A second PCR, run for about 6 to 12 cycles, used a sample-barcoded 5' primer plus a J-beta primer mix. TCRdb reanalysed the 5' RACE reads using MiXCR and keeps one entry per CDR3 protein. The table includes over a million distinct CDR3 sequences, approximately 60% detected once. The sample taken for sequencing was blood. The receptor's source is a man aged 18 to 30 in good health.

CDR3 coding DNA: TGTGCCAGCAGTTTAAAGGCGGGAGCGGTCTACGAGCAGTACTTC. Residues: CASSLKAGAVYEQYF. The chain links TRBV12-3 or TRBV12-4 to TRBJ2-7, with 7 bases identical to TRBD2. The CDR3 covers 15 residues. V dropped 2 bases and J dropped 3; count of bases not matched to a gene: 7.